The source of this T cell receptor beta chain is a study of CD4+ T cells in melanoma (dated 2022 in TCRdb). Background on the whole study: The study investigated neoantigen-specific CD4+ T cells in human melanoma. Paper-wide results and their limitations: Diverse differentiation states were reported to be shown by neoantigen-specific CD4+ T cells in melanoma. The report described a correlation between neoantigen-specific CD4+ T cells and the function of CD8+ T cells, macrophages and B cells.

The CDR1 and CDR2 encoded by the germline V gene are SQVTM and ANQGSEA. The CDR3 sequence holds 13 residues, the cysteine and phenylalanine included. The read is trimmed to its CDR3 DNA, 39 bases read in frame from base 1. The junction carries 13 bases between V and J, which are trimmed by 4 bases and 4 bases respectively. Donors were patients with melanoma. Libraries came from the immunoSEQ multiplex PCR assay. Not all clones reach the TCRdb copy of this immuneACCESS table, which keeps in-frame sequences only. Checked studies attribute under half of the gap to unresolved V genes and leave the rest unexplained. For this sample there are about 18,000 clones; about 85% appear just once. About 4.9% of the sample rests with the top ten. The sample holds a few counts of this clone. Its antigen specificity is not known. Per-base qualities were not stored, and no clone one base away is much larger.

The sequence came from a human donor with melanoma. The sample consisted of cells from a culture (not recorded whether cultured in vitro). The rearranged segments are TRBV29-1 and TRBJ1-1; the D gene assignment is ambiguous. CDR3 loop: CSVGYLRITEAFF. The DNA sequence follows: TGCAGCGTTGGGTATTTGCGTATCACTGAAGCTTTCTTT.